These T cell receptor beta chains were read from a single sample in a study of cytomegalovirus exposure and HLA in healthy donors. Libraries were prepared by immunoSEQ multiplex PCR; TCRdb keeps only in-frame clonotypes and omits some of them. In all, the sample yields 35,000 to 45,000 clones. Sequencing was performed on PBMCs. These receptors came from a male donor in good health and CMV-seronegative. Both conserved end residues are part of each CDR3. Where a row states a size, it is once, few, many or the class of an expanded clone; other rows omit it.

size: NA; V: TRBV23-1; CDR3: CASSLRQGTDTEAFF
size: NA; V: TRBV28; CDR3: CASRAGGQNNQPQHF
size: NA; V: TRBV27; CDR3: CASSSRGRAYNEQFF
size: NA; V: TRBV27; CDR3: CASSFGLAGPVDTQYF
size: NA; V: TRBV2; CDR3: CASISRAGLDTQYF
size: NA; V: TRBV18; CDR3: CASLYAQGAGNTEAFF
size: NA; V: TRBV7-8; CDR3: CASRPRSKYEQYF
size: NA; V: TRBV19; CDR3: CASSKAGETGANVLTF
size: NA; V: TRBV4-2; CDR3: CASSQGLAAPYEQYF
size: NA; V: TRBV4-2; CDR3: CASSQLQMASSGNTIYF
size: NA; V: TRBV4-3; CDR3: CASSLSGSGRGNTQYF
size: NA; V: TRBV4-1; CDR3: CASSQIEGGYEQYF
size: NA; V: TRBV19; CDR3: CASSIHAGGPWNEQFF
size: NA; V: TRBV10-1; CDR3: CASSESRGGADTQYF
size: NA; V: TRBV6-6; CDR3: CASSYGGQKNTEAFF
size: NA; V: TRBV7-2; CDR3: CASSSSGTGTYNQPQHF
size: NA; V: TRBV4-2; CDR3: CASSQDNGQQPQHF
size: NA; V: TRBV19; CDR3: CASSISRQRSYEQYF
size: NA; V: TRBV10-2; CDR3: CASRGGTSGNTIYF
size: NA; V: TRBV29-1; CDR3: CSVVGGGNEQFF
size: NA; V: TRBV11-3; CDR3: CASSLETGGWDTGELFF
size: NA; V: TRBV7-7; CDR3: CASSSTGLETQYF
size: NA; V: TRBV25-1; CDR3: CASATSGRSDEQFF
size: medium-sized; V: TRBV4-3; CDR3: CASSQDESQGAGNTIYF
size: NA; V: TRBV28; CDR3: CATHVGGSMDEQFF
size: NA; V: TRBV28; CDR3: CASSLSTNYGYTF
size: NA; V: TRBV29-1; CDR3: CSVEQGRSVSGYTF
size: NA; V: TRBV28; CDR3: CASSLDRDRVVGNYGYTF
size: NA; V: TRBV11-2; CDR3: CASSLDRTEGTHSPLHF
size: NA; V: TRBV11-2; CDR3: CASSLLGLAGTYEQYF
size: NA; V: TRBV30; CDR3: CAWSRDRDEKLFF
size: NA; V: TRBV19; CDR3: CASSPPDRGDNQPQHF
size: NA; V: TRBV7-3; CDR3: CASSLERGNEQFF
size: NA; V: TRBV4-1; CDR3: CASSQERLAANTGELFF
size: NA; V: TRBV5-1; CDR3: CASSFRTSGDNEQFF
size: NA; V: TRBV6-5; CDR3: CASRLRDRDYEQYF
size: NA; V: TRBV28; CDR3: CASSSGTGFYEQYF
size: NA; V: TRBV7-6; CDR3: CASSRDRASTDTQYF
size: NA; V: TRBV19; CDR3: CASSNGGRAPYEQYF
size: NA; V: TRBV11-2; CDR3: CASSPGGRGGTEAFF
size: NA; V: TRBV7-2; CDR3: CASSPLAGTDTQYF
size: NA; V: TRBV29-1; CDR3: CSVKRTSSYEQYF
size: NA; V: TRBV30; CDR3: CAWTPRLASTDTQYF
size: NA; V: TRBV19; CDR3: CASKPSGTDTQYF
size: NA; V: TRBV28; CDR3: CASSATEMYGYTF
size: NA; V: TRBV30; CDR3: CAWSVFGTDTQYF
size: NA; V: TRBV2; CDR3: CASSVWGGKLFF
size: NA; V: TRBV5-1; CDR3: CASSLVTGVNEQYF
size: NA; V: TRBV4-1; CDR3: CASSQQERADQPQHF
size: NA; V: TRBV6-6; CDR3: CASSYFREASGELFF
size: NA; V: TRBV27; CDR3: CASSSLAGSGAQYF
size: NA; V: TRBV30; CDR3: CAWSKGAQAFF
size: NA; V: TRBV5-6; CDR3: CASSLWDRGWHLHF
size: NA; V: TRBV5-6; CDR3: CASSQPGPSGADTQYF
size: NA; V: TRBV21-1; CDR3: CASSTETELNTIYF